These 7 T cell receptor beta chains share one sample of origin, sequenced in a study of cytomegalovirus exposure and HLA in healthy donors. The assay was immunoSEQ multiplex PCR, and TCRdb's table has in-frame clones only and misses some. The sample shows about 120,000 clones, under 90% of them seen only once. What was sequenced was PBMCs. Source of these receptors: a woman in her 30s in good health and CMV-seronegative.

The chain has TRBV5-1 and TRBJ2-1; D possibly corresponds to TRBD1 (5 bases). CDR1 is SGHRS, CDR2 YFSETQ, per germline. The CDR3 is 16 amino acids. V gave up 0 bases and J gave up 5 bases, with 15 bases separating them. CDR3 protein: CASSLARLTGDNEQFF. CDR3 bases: TGCGCCAGCAGCTTGGCCAGATTAACAGGAGACAATGAGCAGTTCTTC.

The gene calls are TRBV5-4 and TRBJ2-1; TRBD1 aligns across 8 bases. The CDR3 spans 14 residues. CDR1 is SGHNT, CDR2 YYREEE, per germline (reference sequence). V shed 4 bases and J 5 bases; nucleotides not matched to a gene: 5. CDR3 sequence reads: CASSPGGTNNEQFF. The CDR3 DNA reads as TGTGCCAGCAGCCCAGGGGGCACTAACAATGAGCAGTTCTTC.

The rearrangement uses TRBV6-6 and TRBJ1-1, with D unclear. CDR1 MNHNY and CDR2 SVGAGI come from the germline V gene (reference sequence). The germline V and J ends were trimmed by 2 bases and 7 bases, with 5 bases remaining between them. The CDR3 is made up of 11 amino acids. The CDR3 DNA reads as TGTGCCAGCAGTTACGGAGGTGAAGCTTTCTTT. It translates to CASSYGGEAFF.

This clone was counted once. The CDR3 here is CASREPGQSNTGELFF. The CDR3 DNA sequence: TGTGCCAGCAGGGAACCGGGACAATCGAACACCGGGGAGCTGTTTTTT. This chain joins TRBV6-1 and TRBJ2-2, with D perhaps TRBD1 (6 bases). The CDR3 extends over 16 amino acids. Germline assignment: CDR1 MNHNS and CDR2 SASEGT. The V end lost 6 bases, the J end lost 0 bases, and 14 bases lay between the germline ends.

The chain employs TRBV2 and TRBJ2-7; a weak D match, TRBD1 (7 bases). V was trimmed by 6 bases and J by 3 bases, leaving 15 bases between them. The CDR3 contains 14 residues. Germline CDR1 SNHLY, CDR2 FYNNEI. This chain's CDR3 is CASSAQGGLYEQYF. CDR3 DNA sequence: TGTGCCAGCAGCGCGCAGGGGGGTCTCTACGAGCAGTACTTC.

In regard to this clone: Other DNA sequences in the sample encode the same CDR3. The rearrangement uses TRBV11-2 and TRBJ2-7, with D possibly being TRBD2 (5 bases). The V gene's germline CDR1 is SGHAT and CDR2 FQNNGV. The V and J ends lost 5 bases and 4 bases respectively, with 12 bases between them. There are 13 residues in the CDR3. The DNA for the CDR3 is TGTGCCAGCAGCCCAGGACTCACTTACGAGCAGTACTTC. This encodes CASSPGLTYEQYF.

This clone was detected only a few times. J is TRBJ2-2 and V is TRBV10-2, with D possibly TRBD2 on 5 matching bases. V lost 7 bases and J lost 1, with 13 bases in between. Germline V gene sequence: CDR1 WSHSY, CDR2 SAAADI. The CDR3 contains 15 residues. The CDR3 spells CASTTEGKNTGELFF. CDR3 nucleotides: TGCGCCAGCACCACCGAGGGAAAGAACACCGGGGAGCTGTTTTTT.